Each of the 19 T cell receptor beta chains below was sequenced from the same sample in a study of cytotoxic CD8 clonotypes in ibrutinib-treated CLL. This table comes from immunoSEQ multiplex PCR, and its TCRdb copy is limited to in-frame clones, with some not included. The repertoire holds about 84,000 clones, around 83% seen once, with about 5.6% in the top ten. The sequenced sample was PBMCs, obtained before ibrutinib treatment. The receptors stem from a human donor with chronic lymphocytic leukemia.

The chain carries TRBV7-6 and TRBJ1-2, with D perhaps TRBD1 (6 bases). Germline V gives CDR1 SGHVS, CDR2 FNYEAQ. The ends were cut back, 5 bases at V and 8 bases at J, with 18 bases in the middle. The CDR3 spans 14 residues. The CDR3 bases are TGTGCCAGCAGCCATAATACAGGGCCGGGAGGCTACACCTTC. This translates into CASSHNTGPGGYTF. Together with reference TRBV7-6 and TRBJ1-2, the CDR3 gives the full variable domain: GAGVSQSPRYKVTKRGQDVALRCDPISGHVSLYWYRQALGQGPEFLTYFNYEAQQDKSGLPNDRFSAERPEGSISTLTIQRTEQRDSAMYRCASSHNTGPGGYTFGSGTRLTVV.

V is TRBV6-5 and J is TRBJ2-2; D is perhaps TRBD2 (5 bases). V lost 7 bases to trimming and J lost 7 bases, with 16 bases between them. From germline, CDR1 is MNHEY and CDR2 SVGAGI. The CDR3 is 14 amino acids. The CDR3 reads CASILRGQIGELFF. The CDR3 coding sequence is TGTGCCAGCATCCTTCGGGGTCAGATCGGGGAGCTGTTTTTT.

The CDR3 is CASGREYEQYF. CDR3 coding DNA: TGCGCCAGCGGAAGGGAATACGAGCAGTACTTC. The rearrangement uses TRBV10-1 and TRBJ2-7; no clear D gene. From germline, CDR1 is WNHNN and CDR2 SYGVQD (reference sequence). Trimming removed 8 bases from V and 4 bases from J, with 9 bases in between. The CDR3 spans 11 residues.

V and J are TRBV7-2 and TRBJ2-7, with D hard to call. The CDR3 is 12 residues long. The germline V gene encodes CDR1 SGHTA and CDR2 FQGNSA. Trimming shortened V by 8 bases and J by 1 base, and 9 bases separated the two germline ends. The CDR3 sequence is CASQQGSYEQYF. The CDR3 nucleotides are TGTGCCAGCCAACAAGGTTCCTACGAGCAGTACTTC.

The table lists this clone with a few counts. The rearrangement links TRBV28 to TRBJ1-4; a possible D gene is TRBD1 (5 bases). Germline CDR1 and CDR2: MDHEN and SYDVKM. V was clipped by 3 bases and J by 8 bases, with 13 bases between them. This CDR3 has 14 residues. The CDR3 bases are TGTGCCAGCAGTTTTACAGGTGCGGGGGAAAAACTGTTTTTT. Amino acids: CASSFTGAGEKLFF.

The rearrangement uses TRBV19 and TRBJ2-7; 8 nucleotides align to TRBD1. The CDR3 extends over 15 amino acids. The V segment lost 1 base and the J segment 2 bases; nucleotides outside the gene matches: 4. Germline CDR1 LNHDA, CDR2 SQIVND (reference sequence). The chain's CDR3 is CASSIGDRGAYEQYF. The CDR3 bases are TGTGCCAGTAGTATAGGCGACAGGGGCGCCTACGAGCAGTACTTC.

The chain uses TRBV19 and TRBJ2-6; D not certain. The CDR3 length is 15 residues. Between the trimmed V and J ends, which lost 3 bases and 2 bases, there was a span of 8 bases. Germline V lookup: CDR1 LNHDA, CDR2 SQIVND (reference sequence). CDR3 in amino acids: CASSIGDTGANVLTF. The CDR3 nucleotides are TGTGCCAGTAGTATTGGTGACACTGGGGCCAACGTCCTGACTTTC. The full variable domain, rest sourced from reference TRBV19 and TRBJ2-6, is DGGITQSPKYLFRKEGQNVTLSCEQNLNHDAMYWYRQDPGQGLRLIYYSQIVNDFQKGDIAEGYSVSREKKESFPLTVTSAQKNPTAFYLCASSIGDTGANVLTFGAGSRLTVL.

V usage is TRBV29-1 and J usage is TRBJ1-1, with D perhaps TRBD1 (5 bases). Germline V lookup: CDR1 SQVTM, CDR2 ANQGSEA. This CDR3 is 14 amino acids long. The germline V and J ends were trimmed by 2 bases and 2 bases, with 12 bases remaining between them. Here the CDR3 DNA reads TGCAGCGTTGAACGGAGGGGCTCTAACACTGAAGCTTTCTTT. It specifies CSVERRGSNTEAFF.

V usage is TRBV5-1 and J usage is TRBJ1-5, with D unclear. Germline CDR1 is SGHRS and CDR2 is YFSETQ. The germline V and J ends were trimmed by 0 bases and 7 bases, with 8 bases remaining between them. The CDR3 loop spans 13 amino acids. CDR3 region: CASSLEDWQPQHF. DNA of the CDR3: TGCGCCAGCAGCTTGGAGGATTGGCAGCCCCAGCATTTT.

There are many counts of this clone. The chain has TRBV12-5 and TRBJ1-1; D unresolved. Germline V gene lookup returns CDR1 LGHNT and CDR2 FRNRAP. Trimming stripped 4 bases from V and 1 base from J, with 13 bases between. CDR3 length: 15 residues. The CDR3 region is CASGSVRAPNTEAFF. DNA for the CDR3: TGTGCTAGTGGTTCCGTGCGGGCCCCGAACACTGAAGCTTTCTTT.

This chain joins TRBV7-3 and TRBJ2-3, with D tentatively TRBD2 (6 bases). The CDR3 covers 15 residues. Germline V gives CDR1 SGHTA, CDR2 FQGTGA. Between the trimmed V and J ends, which lost 5 bases and 3 bases, there was a span of 15 bases. The CDR3 bases are TGTGCCAGCAGCCCCCGAGGAGGGGTGACAGATACGCAGTATTTT. It yields the protein CASSPRGGVTDTQYF.

The CDR3 region has the DNA TGTGCCAGCAGCTTCCTCCGGGAGGAGGGCGATGGCTACACCTTC. Residues: CASSFLREEGDGYTF. J is TRBJ1-2 and V is TRBV7-9; D gene ambiguous. Trimming stripped 3 bases from V and 6 bases from J, with 17 bases between. The CDR3 covers 15 residues. CDR1 is SEHNR, CDR2 FQNEAQ, per germline (reference sequence).

This chain uses TRBV2 with TRBJ2-1; a possible D gene is TRBD2 (6 bases). The CDR3 runs to 14 residues. The germline gives CDR1 SNHLY, CDR2 FYNNEI. Trimming shortened V by 4 bases and J by 2 bases, and 9 bases separated the two germline ends. This CDR3 reads CASSVAATYNEQFF. For the CDR3, the DNA is TGTGCCAGCAGTGTAGCGGCCACCTACAATGAGCAGTTCTTC. Variable domain in full (rest from reference TRBV2 and TRBJ2-1): EPEVTQTPSHQVTQMGQEVILRCVPISNHLYFYWYRQILGQKVEFLVSFYNNEISEKSEIFDDQFSVERPDGSNFTLKIRSTKLEDSAMYFCASSVAATYNEQFFGPGTRLTVL.

This clone was found once. This chain links TRBV6-5 with TRBJ2-3; 10 bases map to TRBD2. Germline CDR1 and CDR2: MNHEY and SVGAGI. There are 16 residues in the CDR3. After removal of 0 bases from V and 4 bases from J, the junction contained 4 bases not matched to a gene. The CDR3 nucleotides read TGTGCCAGCAGTTACTCGGAGCGGGAGGGCCCAGATACGCAGTATTTT. Encoded protein: CASSYSEREGPDTQYF.

The chain employs TRBV15 and TRBJ2-7, with 7 bases identical to TRBD2. The CDR3 extends over 17 amino acids. Germline V gene sequence: CDR1 LNHNV, CDR2 YYDKDF (reference sequence). J was trimmed by 4 bases and V by 5 bases; bases with no gene match: 17. The CDR3 is CATSGRFVSGGAYEQYF. In DNA, the CDR3 is TGTGCCACCAGCGGACGTTTCGTGTCGGGAGGCGCATACGAGCAGTACTTC.

The chain carries TRBV5-1 and TRBJ2-5; 16 bases map to TRBD2. V lost 4 bases, J lost 2 bases, and 5 bases stayed unmatched. The CDR3 totals 17 residues. CDR1 and CDR2 (germline): SGHRS, YFSETQ. The CDR3 DNA sequence: TGCGCCAGCAGCCTGGGGACTAGCGGGAGGGTTCAAGAGACCCAGTACTTC. Amino acids: CASSLGTSGRVQETQYF.

The chain is built from TRBV19 and TRBJ2-7, with 7 bases fitting TRBD1. This CDR3 is 12 amino acids long. J was trimmed by 5 bases and V by 4 bases; bases with no gene match: 2. The V gene's germline CDR1 is LNHDA and CDR2 SQIVND (reference sequence). The CDR3 coding sequence is TGTGCCAGTAGTACCGACAGGGACGAGCAGTACTTC. Encoded protein: CASSTDRDEQYF.

This chain uses TRBV11-3 with TRBJ2-7; tentatively, D is TRBD1 or TRBD2 (6 bases each). This CDR3 region has 15 residues. Per the germline V gene, CDR1 is SGHNT and CDR2 is YENEEA. Trimming removed 4 bases at V and 0 bases at J, with 13 bases between. The CDR3 region is CASSSGGGSSYEQYF. CDR3 nucleotides: TGTGCCAGCAGCTCCGGGGGCGGAAGCTCCTACGAGCAGTACTTC.

A word on this clone: One end of the junction is discordant with germline, which a read error may explain. The V call is TRBV7-7, the J call TRBJ2-5; 10 positions match TRBD2. The germline CDR1 and CDR2 sequences are SSHAT and FNYEAQ (reference sequence). There are 15 residues in the CDR3. CDR3 coding DNA: TGTGCTAGCAGCTTGGGACTAGCGAAGGGAGAGACCCAGTACTTC. Amino acids: CASSLGLAKGETQYF.